This TCR beta chain originates from a study of cytomegalovirus exposure and HLA in healthy donors. Donors had nominal health at sampling but likely had unrecorded immune exposures. PCR was performed using 60 Vbeta and 13 Jbeta primers. Produced via immunoSEQ multiplex PCR; TCRdb's table is partial and in-frame only. Across 55,000 to 70,000 clones, the top ten clones capture roughly 2.3% of the sample. Germline CDR1 is SGHTA and CDR2 is FQGTGA. Unmatched junction bases numbered 9, after V lost 0 bases and J lost 2 bases. The CDR3 contains 18 residues. The chain links TRBV7-3 to TRBJ2-3; 9 bases agree with TRBD2. The sequence was collected from a female donor in good health and CMV-seropositive. Sequencing was performed on PBMCs. The CDR3 loop reads CASSLTGLTSGFTDTQYF. The DNA for the CDR3 is TGTGCCAGCAGCTTAACGGGCTTGACTAGCGGTTTCACAGATACGCAGTATTTT. Full variable domain (rest looked up from reference TRBV7-3 and TRBJ2-3): GAGVSQTPSNKVTEKGKYVELRCDPISGHTALYWYRQSLGQGPEFLIYFQGTGAADDSGLPNDRFFAVRPEGSVSTLKIQRTERGDSAVYLCASSLTGLTSGFTDTQYFGPGTRLTVL.